The 20 T cell receptor beta chains below come from one sample, sequenced in a study of shared clonotypes between healthy human individuals (TCRdb year 2020). Receptors were amplified or captured by the immunoSEQ multiplex PCR assay. Not all clones reach the TCRdb copy of this immuneACCESS table, which keeps in-frame sequences only. Checked studies attribute under half of the gap to unresolved V genes and leave the rest unexplained. Counted in this sample were some 2.1 million clones; less than 95% of them appeared once. The ten largest clones capture 0.9% to 1.3% of the sample. CD8 naive samples were obtained by positive selection for CCR7 among CD45RO-negative cells, yielding a CD45RA+CCR7+ population from which TemRA cells were excluded. The source material was naive CD8+ T cells sorted from blood. The cell subset or site label for this specimen denotes: CD45RA+CCR7+. Receptor source: a man younger than 35 in good health.

The chain combines TRBV2 with TRBJ1-3; D is unresolved. The J call may be incorrect, as the DNA end agrees better with TRBJ2-2. The CDR3 has 11 amino acids. Germline V gene data show CDR1 as SNHLY and CDR2 as FYNNEI. The CDR3: CASTGPGELFF. As DNA, the CDR3 is TGTGCCAGCACCGGCCCGGGGGAGCTGTTTTTT.

V is TRBV15 and J is TRBJ1-2, with D unresolved. The ends were cut back, 5 bases at V and 5 bases at J, with 15 bases in the middle. This CDR3 has 14 amino acids. Germline assignment: CDR1 LNHNV and CDR2 YYDKDF (reference sequence). The CDR3 loop is CATSEGGGIYGYTF. CDR3 nucleotide sequence: TGTGCCACCAGCGAGGGCGGCGGGATTTATGGCTACACCTTC.

The chain has TRBV6-6 and TRBJ1-2; 8 nucleotides match TRBD1. The CDR3 extends over 15 amino acids. After removal of 2 bases from V and 4 bases from J, the junction contained 6 bases not matched to a gene. Germline V gene sequence: CDR1 MNHNY, CDR2 SVGAGI (reference sequence). CDR3 region: CASSYLGQDFYGYTF. CDR3 in DNA: TGTGCCAGCAGTTACCTGGGACAGGACTTCTATGGCTACACCTTC.

The rearrangement joins TRBV2 to TRBJ1-2; D is unclear. The CDR3 spans 12 residues. Trimming removed 6 bases at V and 4 bases at J, with 9 bases between. The V gene's germline CDR1 is SNHLY and CDR2 FYNNEI. CDR3 region: CASRPVVYGYTF. The DNA of the CDR3 is TGTGCCAGCAGGCCTGTCGTCTATGGCTACACCTTC.

The chain uses TRBV13 and TRBJ2-3; perhaps D is TRBD1 or TRBD2 (6 bases each). V gave up 5 bases and J gave up 0 bases, with 12 bases separating them. The length of the CDR3 is 15 residues. CDR1 PRHDT and CDR2 FYEKMQ come from the germline V gene (reference sequence). This CDR3 is CASSTRDTSTDTQYF. The CDR3 DNA sequence: TGTGCCAGCAGCACGCGGGACACCAGCACAGATACGCAGTATTTT.

A word on this clone: At the DNA level, this CDR3 is encoded by other sequences in the same sample as well. The V and J genes are TRBV2 and TRBJ2-3; the match to TRBD1 covers 9 bases. The CDR3 covers 15 residues. J was trimmed by 2 bases and V by 4 bases; bases with no gene match: 4. Germline V gives CDR1 SNHLY, CDR2 FYNNEI. For the CDR3, the DNA is TGTGCCAGCAGTGCCGGGACAGGGACCACAGATACGCAGTATTTT. This codes for CASSAGTGTTDTQYF.

A single count supports this clone. V is TRBV7-9 and J is TRBJ2-5; 7 bases are a match to TRBD1. CDR1 and CDR2 (germline): SEHNR, FQNEAQ (reference sequence). The CDR3 consists of 14 residues. V lost 5 bases to trimming and J lost 2 bases; unmatched junction nucleotides: 5. The CDR3 nucleotides read TGTGCCAGCAGCCCTTGGGACAGTCAAGAGACCCAGTACTTC. This translates into CASSPWDSQETQYF.

This chain connects TRBV6-1 to TRBJ2-2; D may be TRBD2 (5 bases). The germline gives CDR1 MNHNS, CDR2 SASEGT. V was trimmed by 2 bases and J by 4 bases, leaving 8 bases between them. The CDR3 loop spans 14 amino acids. CDR3 sequence reads: CASSELSGTGELFF. CDR3 coding DNA: TGTGCCAGCAGTGAACTAAGCGGCACCGGGGAGCTGTTTTTT.

CDR3 residues: CASSPPDLSPSGTEAFF. The CDR3 DNA reads as TGTGCCAGCAGCCCCCCGGACCTATCCCCCTCCGGCACTGAAGCTTTCTTT. The J gene is TRBJ1-1, the V gene TRBV7-9; D gene ambiguous. The CDR3 covers 17 residues. Trimming took 5 bases from V and 4 from J, leaving 23 bases between them. Germline V gene lookup returns CDR1 SEHNR and CDR2 FQNEAQ (reference sequence).

The J gene is TRBJ2-4, the V gene TRBV5-8, with D possibly being TRBD1 or TRBD2 (6 bases each). V shed 4 bases and J shed 3 bases, with 14 bases lying between them. CDR3 length: 15 amino acids. The germline V gene encodes CDR1 SGHTS and CDR2 YDEGEE. The CDR3 loop reads CASSRGEGGKNIQYF. The CDR3 DNA is TGTGCCAGCAGCAGGGGGGAAGGCGGCAAAAACATTCAGTACTTC.

The chain uses TRBV7-8 and TRBJ2-7; 9 bases are a match to TRBD2. Unmatched junction bases numbered 4, after V lost 4 bases and J lost 3 bases. Germline lookup yields CDR1 SGHVS and CDR2 FQNEAQ. The CDR3 length is 14 residues. The CDR3 DNA reads as TGTGCCAGCAGCTCAACACTAGCGGGCTACGAGCAGTACTTC. It translates to CASSSTLAGYEQYF. Combining the CDR3 with reference TRBV7-8 and TRBJ2-7 gives the whole variable domain GAGVSQSPRYKVAKRGQDVALRCDPISGHVSLFWYQQALGQGPEFLTYFQNEAQLDKSGLPSDRFFAERPEGSVSTLKIQRTQQEDSAVYLCASSSTLAGYEQYFGPGTRLTVT.

This sequence joins TRBV29-1 and TRBJ1-2; 9 positions agree with TRBD1. The CDR3 loop spans 14 amino acids. Germline CDR1 is SQVTM and CDR2 is ANQGSEA. The V gene end was trimmed by 0 bases and the J gene end by 5 bases; junction bases not matched to a gene: 4. The CDR3 protein is CSVEEDRGSYGYTF. CDR3 nucleotide sequence: TGCAGCGTTGAAGAGGACAGGGGTTCTTATGGCTACACCTTC.

The V gene is TRBV10-3, the J gene TRBJ1-5; 11 nucleotides match TRBD1. With V trimmed by 0 bases and J by 3 bases, 7 bases remained unmatched. The CDR3 loop spans 18 amino acids. Per the germline V gene, CDR1 is ENHRY and CDR2 is SYGVKD. The CDR3 DNA is TGTGCCATCAGTGAGTCACCGGGGACAGGGGGTGTCAATCAGCCCCAGCATTTT. This sequence encodes CAISESPGTGGVNQPQHF.

This clone was seen only a few times. The chain links TRBV19 to TRBJ1-5; no clear D gene. There are 15 residues in the CDR3. The V and J ends lost 5 bases and 1 base respectively, with 12 bases between them. Germline CDR1 and CDR2: LNHDA and SQIVND (reference sequence). CDR3 loop: CASSVPLESNQPQHF. The CDR3 coding sequence is TGTGCCAGTAGTGTCCCTTTGGAAAGCAATCAGCCCCAGCATTTT. Supplemented by reference TRBV19 and TRBJ1-5, the full variable domain reads DGGITQSPKYLFRKEGQNVTLSCEQNLNHDAMYWYRQDPGQGLRLIYYSQIVNDFQKGDIAEGYSVSREKKESFPLTVTSAQKNPTAFYLCASSVPLESNQPQHFGDGTRLSIL.

The V gene is TRBV6-6, the J gene TRBJ2-7; 9 bases match TRBD1. The germline gives CDR1 MNHNY, CDR2 SVGAGI (reference sequence). CDR3 size: 14 residues. Unmatched junction bases numbered 7, after V lost 5 bases and J lost 5 bases. The CDR3 bases are TGTGCCAGCAGTCGGGACAGGGACGACCACGAGCAGTACTTC. Translated: CASSRDRDDHEQYF.

The V and J genes are TRBV15 and TRBJ1-6; no clear D. In germline, CDR1 is LNHNV, CDR2 YYDKDF (reference sequence). With 0 bases removed from V and 5 bases from J, the gap between germline ends came to 11 bases. The CDR3 sequence is 16 residues long. CDR3 residues: CATSREEGNDNSPLHF. Here the CDR3 DNA reads TGTGCCACCAGCAGAGAAGAGGGAAATGATAATTCACCCCTCCACTTT. Full variable domain (missing parts from reference TRBV15 and TRBJ1-6): DAMVIQNPRYQVTQFGKPVTLSCSQTLNHNVMYWYQQKSSQAPKLLFHYYDKDFNNEADTPDNFQSRRPNTSFCFLDIRSPGLGDTAMYLCATSREEGNDNSPLHFGNGTRLTVT.

This clone was found once. For the CDR3, the DNA is TGCACCAGCAGCCAACTTAGCGGGGGACCCTCCTACAATGAGCAGTTCTTC. Its translation: CTSSQLSGGPSYNEQFF. The rearrangement joins TRBV1 to TRBJ2-1; the table assigns TRBD2, which was not confirmed against the DNA. TRBV1 is designated a pseudogene. This CDR3 spans 17 amino acids.

This chain connects TRBV14 to TRBJ1-4; 7 positions agree with TRBD1. CDR1 is SGHDN and CDR2 is FVKESK in the germline V gene. The CDR3 covers 17 residues. V trimming: 4 bases; J trimming: 2 bases; junction bases outside the gene matches: 10. CDR3 sequence: CASSPGLGTVTNEKLFF. The CDR3 coding sequence is TGTGCCAGCAGCCCCGGACTCGGGACAGTCACTAATGAAAAACTGTTTTTT.

The rearrangement links TRBV4-3 to TRBJ1-2, with a possible D match to TRBD1 (5 bases). Trimming shortened V by 4 bases and J by 4 bases, and 16 bases separated the two germline ends. Looked up from germline, CDR1 is LGHNA and CDR2 is YSLEER. The CDR3 loop spans 15 amino acids. DNA for the CDR3: TGCGCCAGCAGCCCAGTCGTGGGGGGGTCCTATGGCTACACCTTC. It specifies CASSPVVGGSYGYTF.

The rearrangement joins TRBV5-6 to TRBJ2-7; possibly TRBD1 for D (5 bases). Germline-derived CDR1 and CDR2 are SGHDT and YYEEEE. The length of the CDR3 is 13 residues. V lost 2 bases to trimming and J lost 3 bases, with 9 bases between them. For the CDR3, the DNA is TGTGCCAGCAGCTTCCAGGGTAACTACGAGCAGTACTTC. Translated, it gives CASSFQGNYEQYF.